This is a list of T cell receptor beta chains from one sample in a study of T cell responses to AZD1222 COVID-19 vaccine. Sequenced by immunoSEQ multiplex PCR; TCRdb stores in-frame clones only, minus some. Among about 110,000 clones listed, roughly 90% were seen once. The sample consisted of peripheral blood, taken on day 0 of AZD1222 vaccination. The receptors stem from an adult in good health. CDR3s include the opening cysteine and the closing phenylalanine or tryptophan. The order of the fields is D gene, V gene, CDR3 length, clone size, J gene, CDR3 protein, CDR3 DNA. The D gene is left open where the match is weak. Clone size is not always given. Where it is, it says once, few, many or a class for expanded clones.

>NA|TRBV6-4|10|NA|TRBJ2-1
CAIPGTKQFF
TGTGCCATTCCCGGGACGAAGCAGTTCTTC
>NA|TRBV28|19|NA|TRBJ1-3
CASSPPQFGVGAYGNTIYF
TGTGCCAGCAGTCCCCCCCAGTTCGGGGTCGGGGCTTATGGAAACACCATATATTTT
>TRBD1|TRBV24-1|15|NA|TRBJ1-2
CATSDSVTGGYGYTF
TGTGCCACCAGTGATTCAGTGACAGGGGGCTATGGCTACACCTTC
>TRBD1|TRBV3-1/TRBV3-2|15|NA|TRBJ2-7
CASSQDSAGGDEQYF
TGTGCCAGCAGCCAAGATTCGGCAGGGGGAGACGAGCAGTACTTC
>NA|TRBV7-9|16|NA|TRBJ1-4
CASSLTGGARREKLFF
TGTGCCAGCAGCCTGACCGGCGGGGCCCGCCGGGAAAAACTGTTTTTT
>NA|TRBV4-1|16|NA|TRBJ1-6
CASSQAGGQLYSPLHF
TGCGCCAGCAGCCAAGCGGGGGGACAACTTTATTCACCCCTCCACTTT
>NA|TRBV9|16|NA|TRBJ1-1
CASSVATGVRSTEAFF
TGTGCCAGCAGCGTAGCTACTGGGGTCAGATCCACTGAAGCTTTCTTT
>NA|TRBV28|16|NA|TRBJ1-4
CASSSAGRGDGEKLFF
TGTGCCAGCAGTTCCGCCGGTCGGGGAGACGGTGAAAAACTGTTTTTT
>NA|TRBV6-1|14|NA|TRBJ2-7
CASSELGPTYEQYF
TGTGCCAGCAGTGAACTCGGGCCAACCTACGAGCAGTACTTC
>TRBD2|TRBV4-2|15|NA|TRBJ2-1
CASSQDDTSGGIQFF
TGTGCCAGCAGCCAAGACGATACTAGCGGGGGCATACAGTTCTTC
>NA|TRBV15|14|NA|TRBJ1-5
CATRDPGGNQPQHF
TGTGCCACTCGGGACCCCGGGGGCAATCAGCCCCAGCATTTT
>NA|TRBV11-2|11|NA|TRBJ2-7
CASRYLDEQYF
TGTGCCAGCAGATACCTCGACGAGCAGTACTTC
>TRBD1|TRBV28|12|few|TRBJ1-2
CASSGTGNGYTF
TGTGCCAGCAGTGGGACAGGGAATGGCTACACCTTC
>NA|TRBV3-1/TRBV3-2|12|NA|TRBJ1-2
CASSLGREGYTF
TGTGCCAGCAGCCTCGGAAGGGAAGGCTACACCTTC
>TRBD1|TRBV3-1/TRBV3-2|14|NA|TRBJ1-1
CASSVQTGDVQAFF
TGTGCCAGCAGCGTACAGACAGGGGACGTACAAGCTTTCTTT
>NA|TRBV5-6|15|NA|TRBJ1-3
CASSILDSSGNTIYF
TGTGCCAGCAGCATATTAGACAGCTCTGGAAACACCATATATTTT
>TRBD1|TRBV5-4|17|NA|TRBJ2-4
CASSPGTERGAKNIQYF
TGTGCCAGCAGCCCAGGGACAGAAAGGGGAGCCAAAAACATTCAGTACTTC
>NA|TRBV6-2/TRBV6-3|13|few|TRBJ1-2
CASSLFQFGGYTF
TGTGCCAGCAGCCTCTTTCAATTCGGTGGCTACACCTTC
>NA|TRBV27|15|NA|TRBJ1-2
CASSLSPGRKSGYTF
TGTGCCAGCAGTTTGTCACCGGGTCGCAAATCTGGCTACACCTTC
>NA|TRBV5-6|15|NA|TRBJ1-1
CASSPGTGTNTEAFF
TGTGCCAGCAGCCCAGGGACGGGCACTAACACTGAAGCTTTCTTT
>NA|TRBV7-2|12|few|TRBJ2-7
CASSLFSYEQYF
TGTGCCAGCAGCTTATTCTCCTACGAGCAGTACTTC
>NA|TRBV15|14|NA|TRBJ2-7
CATSRGGQSYEQYF
TGTGCCACCAGCAGAGGGGGGCAGTCCTACGAGCAGTACTTC